This T cell receptor (beta chain) was sequenced in a study of blood T cell repertoires in COVID-19. Using immunoSEQ multiplex PCR, the repertoire was profiled, and TCRdb retains in-frame clones only, with some absent. The table records about 98,000 clones, about 90% of them present only once. A few counts support this clone. This clonotype was sampled from a man between 65 and 85 years old with acute or convalescent COVID-19. The sample consisted of peripheral blood.

The CDR3 loop reads CASSSGTGRLDYTF. The CDR3 nucleotides read TGTGCCAGCAGTTCAGGGACAGGGCGACTTGACTACACCTTC. The rearrangement uses TRBV28 and TRBJ1-2; TRBD1 matches 9 bases. Germline V gene lookup returns CDR1 MDHEN and CDR2 SYDVKM. There are 14 residues in the CDR3. J lost 10 bases, V lost 4 bases, and 10 bases had no gene match.